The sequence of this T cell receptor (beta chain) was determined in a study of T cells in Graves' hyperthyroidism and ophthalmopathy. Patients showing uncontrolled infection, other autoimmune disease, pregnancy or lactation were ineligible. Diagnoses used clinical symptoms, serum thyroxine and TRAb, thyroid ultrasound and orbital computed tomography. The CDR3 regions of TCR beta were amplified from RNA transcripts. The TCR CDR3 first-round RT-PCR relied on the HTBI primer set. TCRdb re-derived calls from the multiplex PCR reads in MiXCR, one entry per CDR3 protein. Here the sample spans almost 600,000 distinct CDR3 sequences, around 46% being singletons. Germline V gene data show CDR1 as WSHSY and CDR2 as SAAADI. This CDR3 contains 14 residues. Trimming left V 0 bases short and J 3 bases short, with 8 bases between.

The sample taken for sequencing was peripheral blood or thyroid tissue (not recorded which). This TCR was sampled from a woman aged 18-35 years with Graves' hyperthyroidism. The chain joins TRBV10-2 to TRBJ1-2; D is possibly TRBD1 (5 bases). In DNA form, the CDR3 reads TGCGCCAGCAGTGAGTCGGGGGACCACTATGGCTACACCTTC. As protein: CASSESGDHYGYTF.